The 7 T cell receptor beta chains below all came from one sample that was sequenced in a study of identifying expanded T cells in peripheral blood. Sequencing used immunoSEQ multiplex PCR; TCRdb keeps in-frame clones, though not all of them. The profile shows around 80,000 clones, 90% of them singletons. Sequencing input: blood. All receptors come from a person aged 18 to 70 in good health.

CDR3 sequence (DNA): TGTGCCAGCAGCCGAGACAGGGCCTACGAGCAGTACTTC. Its translation is CASSRDRAYEQYF. The rearrangement joins TRBV28 to TRBJ2-7; 7 bases line up with TRBD1. The CDR3 totals 13 residues. J lost 2 bases, V lost 6 bases, and 4 bases had no gene match. Per germline, CDR1 MDHEN and CDR2 SYDVKM.

The rearrangement joins TRBV9 to TRBJ2-3; D may be TRBD1 (6 bases). CDR3 size: 17 residues. Germline CDR1 reads SGDLS; CDR2 reads YYNGEE. Deletions cut 0 bases from V and 2 bases from J, with 16 bases between. DNA for the CDR3: TGTGCCAGCAGCGTAGATTGGACAGTCCCCTTCACAGATACGCAGTATTTT. It yields the protein CASSVDWTVPFTDTQYF.

The chain carries TRBV7-4 and TRBJ1-3, with a weak D call TRBD1 (6 bases). The CDR3 is made up of 15 amino acids. Germline CDR1 reads SGHVT; CDR2 reads SQSDAQ. The germline V and J ends were trimmed by 5 bases and 3 bases, with 14 bases remaining between them. CDR3 loop: CASSTTDRDGNTIYF. CDR3 nucleotide sequence: TGTGCCAGCAGCACTACGGACAGAGATGGAAACACCATATATTTT.

This chain links TRBV28 with TRBJ2-1; 8 bases line up with TRBD1. The germline CDR1 and CDR2 sequences are MDHEN and SYDVKM. After removal of 5 bases from V and 6 bases from J, the junction contained 6 bases not matched to a gene. This CDR3 comprises 14 residues. The DNA for the CDR3 is TGTGCCAGCAGTCCCGACAGGGGTGGCAATGAGCAGTTCTTC. Amino acid sequence: CASSPDRGGNEQFF.

This chain uses TRBV28 with TRBJ2-7; D remains unclear. The V gene lost 8 bases and the J gene lost 6 bases, with 11 bases spanning the gap. Germline values: CDR1 MDHEN, CDR2 SYDVKM. This CDR3 is 11 amino acids long. The CDR3 DNA sequence: TGTGCCAGCGCCACTGCGACCGAGCAGTACTTC. Translation: CASATATEQYF.

This chain uses TRBV7-3 with TRBJ2-2; 10 bases are a match to TRBD2. Per the germline V gene, CDR1 is SGHTA and CDR2 is FQGTGA. The J segment lost 6 bases and the V segment lost 2 bases, leaving 3 bases of the junction unmatched. This CDR3 comprises 15 residues. The CDR3 reads CASSLLTSGPGELFF. The DNA of the CDR3 is TGTGCCAGCAGCTTACTGACTAGCGGGCCCGGGGAGCTGTTTTTT.

The J gene is TRBJ2-2, the V gene TRBV7-2; D assignment may be TRBD1 or TRBD2 (5 bases each). The CDR3 consists of 15 residues. V lost 5 bases to trimming and J lost 13 bases, with 23 bases between them. Germline CDR1 and CDR2: SGHTA and FQGNSA. The CDR3 DNA is TGTGCCAGCAGCCTCCCGGGCTCAGGGACCCGGGGGCTGTTTTTT. Translating it yields CASSLPGSGTRGLFF.